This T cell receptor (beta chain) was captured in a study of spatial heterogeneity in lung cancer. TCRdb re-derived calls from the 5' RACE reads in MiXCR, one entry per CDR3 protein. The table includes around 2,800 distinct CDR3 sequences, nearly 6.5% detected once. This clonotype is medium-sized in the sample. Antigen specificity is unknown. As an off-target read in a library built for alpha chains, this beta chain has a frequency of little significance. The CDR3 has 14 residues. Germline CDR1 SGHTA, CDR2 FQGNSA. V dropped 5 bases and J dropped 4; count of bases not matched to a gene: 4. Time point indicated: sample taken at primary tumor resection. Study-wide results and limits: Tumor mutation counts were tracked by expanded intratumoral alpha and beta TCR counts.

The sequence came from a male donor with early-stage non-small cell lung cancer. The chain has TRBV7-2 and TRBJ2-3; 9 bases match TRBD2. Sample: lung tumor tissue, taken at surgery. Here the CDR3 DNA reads TGTGCCAGCAGCCCGGGACTAGCCTCAGATACGCAGTATTTT. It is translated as CASSPGLASDTQYF.